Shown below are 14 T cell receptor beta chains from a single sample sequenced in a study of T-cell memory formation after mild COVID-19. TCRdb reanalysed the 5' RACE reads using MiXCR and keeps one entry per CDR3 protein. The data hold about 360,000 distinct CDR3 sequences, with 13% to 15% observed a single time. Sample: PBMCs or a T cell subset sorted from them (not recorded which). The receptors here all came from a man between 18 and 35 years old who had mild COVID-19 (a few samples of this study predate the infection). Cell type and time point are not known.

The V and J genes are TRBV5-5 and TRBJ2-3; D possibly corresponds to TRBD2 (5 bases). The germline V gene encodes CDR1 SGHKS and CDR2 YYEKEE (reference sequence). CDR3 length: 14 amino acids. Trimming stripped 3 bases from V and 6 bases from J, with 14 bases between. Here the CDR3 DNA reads TGTGCCAGCAGCTACGGGGTAGGATACGATACGCAGTATTTT. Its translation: CASSYGVGYDTQYF.

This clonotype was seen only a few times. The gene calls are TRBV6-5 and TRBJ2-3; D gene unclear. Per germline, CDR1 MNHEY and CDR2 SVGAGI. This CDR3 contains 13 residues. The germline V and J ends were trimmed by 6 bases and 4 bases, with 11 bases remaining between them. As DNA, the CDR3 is TGTGCCAGCAGGAGAAAGACGGCAGATACGCAGTATTTT. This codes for CASRRKTADTQYF.

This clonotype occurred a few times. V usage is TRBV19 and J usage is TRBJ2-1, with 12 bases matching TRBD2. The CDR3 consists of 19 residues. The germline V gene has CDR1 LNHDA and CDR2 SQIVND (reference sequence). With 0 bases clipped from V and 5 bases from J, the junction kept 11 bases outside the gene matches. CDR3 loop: CASSIDGVRLAGDNNEQFF. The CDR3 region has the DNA TGTGCCAGTAGTATAGACGGGGTAAGACTAGCGGGGGACAACAATGAGCAGTTCTTC.

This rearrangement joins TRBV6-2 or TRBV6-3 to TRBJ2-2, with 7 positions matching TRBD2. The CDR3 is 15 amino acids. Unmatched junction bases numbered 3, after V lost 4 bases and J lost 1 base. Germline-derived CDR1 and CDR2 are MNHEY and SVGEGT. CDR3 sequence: CASSSGTKNTGELFF. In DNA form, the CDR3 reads TGTGCCAGCAGTTCCGGGACTAAGAACACCGGGGAGCTGTTTTTT.

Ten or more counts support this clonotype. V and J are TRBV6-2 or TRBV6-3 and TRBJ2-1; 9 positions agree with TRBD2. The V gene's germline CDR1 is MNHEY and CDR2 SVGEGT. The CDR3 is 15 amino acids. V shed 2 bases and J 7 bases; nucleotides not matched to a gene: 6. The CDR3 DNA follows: TGTGCCAGCAGTTACGAGGTAGCGGGGGCAAATGAGCAGTTCTTC. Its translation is CASSYEVAGANEQFF.

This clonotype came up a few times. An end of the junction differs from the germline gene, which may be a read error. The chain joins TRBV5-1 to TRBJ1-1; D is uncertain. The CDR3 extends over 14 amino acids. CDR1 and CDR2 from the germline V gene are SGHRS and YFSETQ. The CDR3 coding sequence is TGCGCCAGCAGCCCCTGGGGAGCGAACACTGAAGTTTTCTTT. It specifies CASSPWGANTEVFF.

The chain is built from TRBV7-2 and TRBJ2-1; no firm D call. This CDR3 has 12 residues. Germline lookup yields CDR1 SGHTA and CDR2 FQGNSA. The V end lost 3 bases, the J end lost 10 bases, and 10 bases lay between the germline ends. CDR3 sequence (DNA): TGTGCCAGCAGCTTTTATGGGGTCGAGCAGTTCTTC. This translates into CASSFYGVEQFF.

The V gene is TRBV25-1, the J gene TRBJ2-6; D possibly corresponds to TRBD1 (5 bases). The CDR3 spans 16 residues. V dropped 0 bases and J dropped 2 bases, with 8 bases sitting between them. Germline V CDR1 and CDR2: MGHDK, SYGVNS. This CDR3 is CASSEYLGAGANVLTF. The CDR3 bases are TGTGCCAGCAGTGAATATTTAGGGGCTGGGGCCAACGTCCTGACTTTC.

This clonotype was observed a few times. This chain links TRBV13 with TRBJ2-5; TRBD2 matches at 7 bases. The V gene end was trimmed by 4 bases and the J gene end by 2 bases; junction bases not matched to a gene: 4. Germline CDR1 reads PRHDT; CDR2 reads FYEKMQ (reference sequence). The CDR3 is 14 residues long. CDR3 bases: TGTGCCAGCAGCTCCTCAGCGGGGCAAGAGACCCAGTACTTC. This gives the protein CASSSSAGQETQYF.

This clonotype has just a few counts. The CDR3 region has the DNA TGCAGTGTGGTGGCGGCTGGAAACACCATATATTTT. Amino acids: CSVVAAGNTIYF. The chain couples TRBV20-1 to TRBJ1-3; D remains ambiguous. V was shortened by 7 bases and J by 2 bases, with 9 bases between the two germline ends. The germline V gene has CDR1 DFQATT and CDR2 SNEGSKA (reference sequence). The CDR3 has 12 amino acids.

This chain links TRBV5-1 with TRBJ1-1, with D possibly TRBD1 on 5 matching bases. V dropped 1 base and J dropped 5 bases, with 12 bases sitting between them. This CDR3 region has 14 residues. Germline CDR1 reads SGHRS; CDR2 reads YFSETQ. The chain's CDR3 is CASSLNQGRTEAFF. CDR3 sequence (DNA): TGCGCCAGCAGCTTGAACCAGGGAAGAACTGAAGCTTTCTTT.

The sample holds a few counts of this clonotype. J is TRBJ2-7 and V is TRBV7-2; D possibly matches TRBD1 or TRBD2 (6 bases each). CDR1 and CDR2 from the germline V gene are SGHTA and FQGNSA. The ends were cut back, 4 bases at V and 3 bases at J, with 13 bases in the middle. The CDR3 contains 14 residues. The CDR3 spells CASSSQRGDYEQYF. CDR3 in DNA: TGTGCCAGCAGCTCGCAGAGGGGGGACTACGAGCAGTACTTC.

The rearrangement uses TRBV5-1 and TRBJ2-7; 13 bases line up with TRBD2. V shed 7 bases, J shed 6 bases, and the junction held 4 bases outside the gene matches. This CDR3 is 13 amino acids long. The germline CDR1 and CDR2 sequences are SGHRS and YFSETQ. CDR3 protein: CASGTSGVGEQYF. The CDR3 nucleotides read TGCGCCAGCGGGACTAGCGGGGTCGGCGAGCAGTACTTC.

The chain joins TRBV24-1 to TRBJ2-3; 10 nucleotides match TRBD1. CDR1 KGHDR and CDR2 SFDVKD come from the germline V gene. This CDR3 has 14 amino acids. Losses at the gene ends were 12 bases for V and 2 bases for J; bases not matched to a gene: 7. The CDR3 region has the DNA TGTGCCGCGGGGGGACAGGGGATCACAGATACGCAGTATTTT. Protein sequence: CAAGGQGITDTQYF.